This T cell receptor (beta chain) was identified in a study of T cell repertoires in cytomegalovirus infection. Whole-study context: CMV infection plus the matching HLA type was flagged by public TCR beta signatures.

TCRdb redid the calling of the reads with MiXCR, one entry per CDR3 protein. Of about 900,000 distinct CDR3 sequences in the sample, roughly 31% are singletons; the top ten hold roughly 12%. On this clonotype itself: Its target is unknown.

From germline, CDR1 is SGHVS and CDR2 FNYEAQ. With 1 base clipped from V and 5 bases from J, the junction kept 7 bases outside the gene matches. The CDR3 is 15 amino acids. The chain is built from TRBV7-6 and TRBJ1-2; 7 positions agree with TRBD1. This specimen consisted of cultured CD8+ T cells from PBMCs, obtained from culture after CMV antigen stimulation. This TCR derives from a human donor in good health (CMV status not recorded). Some clones in this sample may be carry-over from other donors' samples. The CDR3 region is CASSLGDRVRYGYTF. DNA of the CDR3: TGTGCCAGCAGCTTAGGGGACAGAGTCAGATATGGCTACACCTTC.